This T cell receptor beta chain was captured by sequencing in a study of cytomegalovirus exposure and HLA in healthy donors. Germline CDR1 is SGHRS and CDR2 is YFSETQ. Trimming took off 0 bases at V and 4 bases at J, with 7 bases between the two ends. CDR3 length: 13 amino acids. Concerning this clone itself: Its antigen is not identified.

The primer mix had 60 Vbeta and 13 Jbeta primers. Some clones are missing from TCRdb's copy, which holds only in-frame ones; the method was immunoSEQ multiplex PCR. This specimen shows around 140,000 clones; the ten leading clones hold 0.96%. Study-wide results and limits: Analysis was performed later, and it showed HLA-associated TCR beta chains to be more clonally expanded than equally common others. Association of a missense DCLRE1C variant with TCR beta V- and J-gene trimming was reported in a later analysis. 164 TCR beta chains were listed as cytomegalovirus-associated.

The TCR originated in a male donor in good health and CMV-seronegative. The chain is built from TRBV5-1 and TRBJ1-1, with a possible D match to TRBD1 (5 bases). Source material: PBMCs. As DNA, the CDR3 is TGCGCCAGCAGCTTGGTGACAGTCACTGAAGCTTTCTTT. Translated: CASSLVTVTEAFF. The complete variable domain, with remaining parts taken from reference TRBV5-1 and TRBJ1-1, reads KAGVTQTPRYLIKTRGQQVTLSCSPISGHRSVSWYQQTPGQGLQFLFEYFSETQRNKGNFPGRFSGRQFSNSRSEMNVSTLELGDSALYLCASSLVTVTEAFFGQGTRLTVV.